One and the same sample provided the 3 T cell receptor beta chains below, sequenced in a study of T cells in Graves' hyperthyroidism and ophthalmopathy. Amplification of TCR beta CDR3 regions was performed using RNA transcripts as template. The HTBI set primed first-round TCR CDR3 RT-PCR. TCRdb analysed the multiplex PCR reads with MiXCR anew, one entry per CDR3 protein. In the table there are 200,000 to 250,000 distinct CDR3 sequences, roughly 15% of which are singletons. Sequenced: blood. The receptors originated from a man aged 50-60 years with Graves' hyperthyroidism.

In its sample, this clonotype was seen many times. This chain joins TRBV2 and TRBJ2-5, with D maybe TRBD1 (6 bases). V was clipped by 8 bases and J by 0 bases, with 13 bases between them. Per the germline V gene, CDR1 is SNHLY and CDR2 is FYNNEI. The CDR3 consists of 14 residues. The CDR3 sequence: CASVRTVYQETQYF. Written as DNA, the CDR3 is TGTGCCAGCGTACGGACAGTCTACCAAGAGACCCAGTACTTC.

The table lists this clonotype with a few counts. The chain has TRBV27 and TRBJ2-3; 10 bases are shared with TRBD1. The CDR3 is 15 residues long. Trimming removed 6 bases from V and 2 bases from J; junction bases left unmatched: 5. Germline values: CDR1 MNHEY, CDR2 SMNVEV (reference sequence). The CDR3 loop is CASRTTGGYTDTQYF. Written as DNA, the CDR3 is TGTGCCAGCAGAACGACAGGGGGCTACACAGATACGCAGTATTTT.

This clonotype was observed at least ten times. The chain uses TRBV11-2 and TRBJ2-7; 7 bases are shared with TRBD1. Unmatched junction bases numbered 9, after V lost 6 bases and J lost 1 base. CDR3 length equals 15 residues. The germline CDR1 and CDR2 sequences are SGHAT and FQNNGV. CDR3 in DNA: TGTGCCAGCAGAATTATAAGGGGACAGTCCTACGAGCAGTACTTC. As protein: CASRIIRGQSYEQYF.